Following are 3 T cell receptor beta chains from one sample sequenced in a study of T cell changes during pregnancy in multiple sclerosis. TCRdb's copy holds only in-frame clones and misses some; the assay was immunoSEQ multiplex PCR. The sample gives some 30,000 clones, more than 70% of which show up once; 7% to 10% is in the top ten. The sample in question was CD8+ T cells from peripheral blood mononuclear cells, obtained in the second trimester of pregnancy. The receptor set was obtained from a female donor with multiple sclerosis, enrolled in a pregnancy study.

A few counts support this clone. The chain is built from TRBV5-1 and TRBJ1-5, with D possibly TRBD1 on 5 matching bases. V gave up 1 base and J gave up 8 bases, with 10 bases separating them. The CDR3 extends over 13 amino acids. The germline CDR1 and CDR2 sequences are SGHRS and YFSETQ. CDR3 in DNA: TGCGCCAGCAGCTTGCGGGGGGAAAAGCCCCAGCATTTT. Amino acids: CASSLRGEKPQHF.

The J gene is TRBJ2-3, the V gene TRBV28; D not certain. The CDR3 covers 17 residues. Looked up from germline, CDR1 is MDHEN and CDR2 is SYDVKM. The V end lost 4 bases, the J end lost 4 bases, and 21 bases lay between the germline ends. As DNA, the CDR3 is TGTGCCAGCAGTTCTTACTATAATGCGTACGGTCCAGATACGCAGTATTTT. Encoded protein: CASSSYYNAYGPDTQYF.

This sequence joins TRBV5-4 and TRBJ2-1, with 7 bases that match TRBD1. V gave up 0 bases and J gave up 15 bases; unmatched junction bases: 15. Germline lookup yields CDR1 SGHNT and CDR2 YYREEE (reference sequence). The CDR3 extends over 15 amino acids. The CDR3 is CASSLARGRGQIRFF. CDR3 in DNA: TGTGCCAGCAGCTTGGCCAGAGGAAGGGGGCAAATTCGGTTCTTC.